These 15 T cell receptor beta chains share one sample of origin, sequenced in a study of shared clonotypes between healthy human individuals. Assay: immunoSEQ multiplex PCR; the TCRdb copy retains only in-frame clones and omits some. The profile shows some 1.5 million clones, 95% to 99% of them singletons. The sample taken for sequencing was naive CD4+ T cells sorted from blood. This sample's subset: CD45RA+ positively selected. The receptors shown here come from a man aged 30 to 39 in good health.

This clone has just one count. The rearrangement joins TRBV6-1 to TRBJ2-7, with 7 bases identical to TRBD1. Unmatched junction bases numbered 5, after V lost 9 bases and J lost 0 bases. The CDR3 has 13 residues. CDR1 and CDR2 (germline): MNHNS, SASEGT. The CDR3, as DNA: TGTGCCAGTGCCCGGGACAGCTCCTACGAGCAGTACTTC. This sequence encodes CASARDSSYEQYF.

The J gene is TRBJ2-5, the V gene TRBV27, with D maybe TRBD2 (6 bases). CDR3 length: 16 amino acids. The germline V gene encodes CDR1 MNHEY and CDR2 SMNVEV (reference sequence). V was trimmed by 5 bases and J by 4 bases, leaving 20 bases between them. For the CDR3, the DNA is TGTGCCAGCAGTCGCGGGCCTAGCGTCCGAGGAGAGACCCAGTACTTC. Translated: CASSRGPSVRGETQYF.

The chain recombines TRBV5-1 with TRBJ2-1; 9 nucleotides match TRBD1. CDR1 and CDR2 from the germline V gene are SGHRS and YFSETQ. V dropped 4 bases and J dropped 8; count of bases not matched to a gene: 13. The CDR3 has 16 residues. This CDR3 reads CASSLRNEQGAYEQFF. The CDR3 nucleotides are TGCGCCAGCAGCCTACGAAACGAACAGGGGGCCTATGAGCAGTTCTTC.

This chain connects TRBV10-3 to TRBJ2-7, with 8 bases identical to TRBD2. Germline V lookup: CDR1 ENHRY, CDR2 SYGVKD. This CDR3 spans 15 amino acids. The J segment lost 0 bases and the V segment lost 9 bases, leaving 10 bases of the junction unmatched. CDR3 in amino acids: CAIAPTGTSSYEQYF. CDR3 sequence (DNA): TGTGCCATTGCCCCAACCGGGACTAGCTCCTACGAGCAGTACTTC.

The chain recombines TRBV2 with TRBJ2-1; D unresolved. The germline V and J ends were trimmed by 7 bases and 9 bases, with 10 bases remaining between them. This CDR3 contains 11 residues. Germline V lookup: CDR1 SNHLY, CDR2 FYNNEI. Written as DNA, the CDR3 is TGTGCCAGCAACCGACCAGCTGAGCAGTTCTTC. Its protein product is CASNRPAEQFF.

A single count supports this clone. V gene TRBV9 combines with J gene TRBJ2-1; D ambiguous. The CDR3 sequence is 15 residues long. Trimming shortened V by 0 bases and J by 12 bases, and 19 bases separated the two germline ends. The germline gives CDR1 SGDLS, CDR2 YYNGEE. CDR3 in amino acids: CASSVDTLYEGRQFF. DNA of the CDR3: TGTGCCAGCAGCGTAGATACCCTTTATGAAGGTCGGCAGTTCTTC.

The chain couples TRBV5-4 to TRBJ2-1; 7 nucleotides line up with TRBD2. Germline V gene sequence: CDR1 SGHNT, CDR2 YYREEE (reference sequence). With 4 bases clipped from V and 2 bases from J, the junction kept 6 bases outside the gene matches. The CDR3 consists of 15 residues. The CDR3 here is CASSQAGTTYNEQFF. CDR3 bases: TGTGCCAGCAGCCAGGCCGGGACTACCTACAATGAGCAGTTCTTC.

This chain joins TRBV9 and TRBJ2-1; D may be TRBD1 (6 bases). The germline V and J ends were trimmed by 0 bases and 4 bases, with 11 bases remaining between them. CDR1 and CDR2 from the germline V gene are SGDLS and YYNGEE. The CDR3 is 15 residues long. CDR3 loop: CASSVEPQGYNEQFF. CDR3 DNA: TGTGCCAGCAGCGTAGAACCTCAGGGGTACAATGAGCAGTTCTTC.

The chain links TRBV5-6 to TRBJ2-5; 10 nucleotides align to TRBD1. There are 17 residues in the CDR3. Germline CDR1 is SGHDT and CDR2 is YYEEEE. The V and J ends lost 2 bases and 4 bases, in that order; junction bases with no gene match: 11. Written as DNA, the CDR3 is TGTGCCAGCAGCTTCCTACAACACCGGGACAGGGGAGAGACCCAGTACTTC. This gives the protein CASSFLQHRDRGETQYF.

This sequence joins TRBV9 and TRBJ2-5, with D perhaps matching TRBD2 (6 bases). Trimming pared 0 bases from V and 1 base from J, leaving 13 bases between. The CDR3 covers 16 residues. The V gene's germline CDR1 is SGDLS and CDR2 YYNGEE. The CDR3 sequence: CASSVVPSGVQETQYF. The DNA of the CDR3 is TGTGCCAGCAGCGTAGTGCCCTCGGGGGTCCAAGAGACCCAGTACTTC.

This clone was detected once. The chain carries TRBV27 and TRBJ2-3; 9 bases are shared with TRBD2. The germline V gene encodes CDR1 MNHEY and CDR2 SMNVEV (reference sequence). V gave up 6 bases and J gave up 6 bases; unmatched junction bases: 10. The CDR3 contains 15 residues. This chain's CDR3 is CASRALRREGDTQYF. The CDR3 DNA is TGTGCCAGCAGAGCCTTACGGCGGGAGGGGGATACGCAGTATTTT.

CDR3 nucleotides: TGCAGCGCCGCCAAGCGGGGGAACACTGAAGCTTTCTTT. As protein: CSAAKRGNTEAFF. The chain is built from TRBV29-1 and TRBJ1-1; no clear D gene. The germline V gene has CDR1 SQVTM and CDR2 ANQGSEA. With 7 bases removed from V and 1 base from J, the gap between germline ends came to 13 bases. The CDR3 covers 13 residues.

This clone was counted a few times. The chain employs TRBV7-9 and TRBJ1-1; D gene unclear. The CDR3 extends over 16 amino acids. The V gene's germline CDR1 is SEHNR and CDR2 FQNEAQ (reference sequence). V gave up 5 bases and J gave up 3 bases, with 19 bases separating them. The CDR3, as DNA: TGTGCCAGCAGCGCGTCAGAGACACCGGTGGACACTGAAGCTTTCTTT. Its protein product is CASSASETPVDTEAFF.

The chain is built from TRBV9 and TRBJ2-7; no clear D. CDR3 length: 14 residues. Per the germline V gene, CDR1 is SGDLS and CDR2 is YYNGEE. Deletions cut 0 bases from V and 6 bases from J, with 13 bases between. CDR3 in DNA: TGTGCCAGCAGCGTAGTGACCCCGGGTGGCGAGCAGTACTTC. Its protein is CASSVVTPGGEQYF.

The V gene is TRBV13, the J gene TRBJ1-2, with D uncertain. Per germline, CDR1 PRHDT and CDR2 FYEKMQ (reference sequence). The ends were cut back, 4 bases at V and 8 bases at J, with 8 bases in the middle. The CDR3 has 11 amino acids. CDR3 bases: TGTGCCAGCAGCTCCTTGGGCGGCTACACCTTC. Protein product: CASSSLGGYTF.